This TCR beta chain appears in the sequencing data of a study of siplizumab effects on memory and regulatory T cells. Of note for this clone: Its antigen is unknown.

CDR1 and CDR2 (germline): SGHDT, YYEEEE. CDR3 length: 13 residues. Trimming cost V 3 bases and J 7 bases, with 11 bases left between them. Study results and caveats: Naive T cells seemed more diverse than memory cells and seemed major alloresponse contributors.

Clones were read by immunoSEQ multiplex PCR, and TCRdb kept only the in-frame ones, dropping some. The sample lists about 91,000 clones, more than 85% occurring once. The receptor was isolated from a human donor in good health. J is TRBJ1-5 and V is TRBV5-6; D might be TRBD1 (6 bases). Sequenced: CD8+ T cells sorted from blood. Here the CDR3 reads CASSYGTSQPQHF. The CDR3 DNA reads TGTGCCAGCAGCTACGGGACATCCCAGCCCCAGCATTTT.